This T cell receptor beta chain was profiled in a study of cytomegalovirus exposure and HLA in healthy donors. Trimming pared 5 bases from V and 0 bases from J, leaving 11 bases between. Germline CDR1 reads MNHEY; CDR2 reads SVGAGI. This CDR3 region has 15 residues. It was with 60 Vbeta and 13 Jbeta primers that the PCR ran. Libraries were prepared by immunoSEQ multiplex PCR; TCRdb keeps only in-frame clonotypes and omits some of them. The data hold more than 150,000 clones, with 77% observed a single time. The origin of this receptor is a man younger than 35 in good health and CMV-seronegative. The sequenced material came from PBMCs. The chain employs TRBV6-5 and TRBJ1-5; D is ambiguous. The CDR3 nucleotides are TGTGCCAGCAGTCCCGGGGTGAATAGCAATCAGCCCCAGCATTTT. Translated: CASSPGVNSNQPQHF.